A single sample gave rise to the 18 T cell receptor beta chains below, sequenced in a study of blood T cells in healthy people across ages. Through a sample-barcoded 5' primer and a J-beta primer mix, a second PCR was run for roughly 7 to 11 cycles. MiXCR, run by TCRdb on the 5' RACE reads, gives a single entry per CDR3 protein. This table holds 1 million or so distinct CDR3 sequences, under 30% found once. These sequences were also reported in another study, on T cells of mothers and their children.

Sequencing input: blood. These receptor sequences come from a girl aged 2 to 9 in good health.

This chain connects TRBV20-1 to TRBJ2-1, with D possibly matching TRBD2 (5 bases). CDR1 is DFQATT and CDR2 is SNEGSKA in the germline V gene (reference sequence). The CDR3 totals 13 residues. V gave up 0 bases and J gave up 10 bases, with 13 bases separating them. CDR3 sequence: CSARDPDYPEQFF. CDR3 DNA sequence: TGCAGTGCTAGAGACCCAGACTACCCCGAGCAGTTCTTC.

The rearrangement uses TRBV2 and TRBJ1-4, with D unresolved. Germline CDR1 is SNHLY and CDR2 is FYNNEI. Trimming took off 5 bases at V and 11 bases at J, with 9 bases between the two ends. The CDR3 length is 11 residues. The CDR3 DNA sequence: TGTGCCAGCAGTCAGACTAGGAAACTGTTTTTT. Translated: CASSQTRKLFF.

J is TRBJ2-7 and V is TRBV10-3; D may be TRBD1 (6 bases). In germline, CDR1 is ENHRY, CDR2 SYGVKD. The CDR3 is made up of 15 amino acids. The ends were cut back, 2 bases at V and 2 bases at J, with 13 bases in the middle. The CDR3: CAISEPQGLAYEQYF. In DNA form, the CDR3 reads TGTGCCATCAGTGAGCCGCAGGGGCTAGCCTACGAGCAGTACTTC.

This sequence joins TRBV20-1 and TRBJ2-3, with D unresolved. Trimming removed 3 bases at V and 5 bases at J, with 27 bases between. CDR1 is DFQATT, CDR2 SNEGSKA, per germline (reference sequence). The length of the CDR3 is 18 residues. Here the CDR3 DNA reads TGCAGTGCTAGTCGTCAGGCCCGCCCCATTCATCTCCGAGATACGCAGTATTTT. The encoded protein is CSASRQARPIHLRDTQYF.

This clonotype was found a few times. This rearrangement joins TRBV4-1 to TRBJ2-5; tentatively, D is TRBD1 or TRBD2 (5 bases each). The J call may be mistaken, given a closer DNA end match to TRBJ2-1. Germline CDR1 is MGHRA and CDR2 is YSYEKL. This CDR3 region has 15 residues. The CDR3 spells CASSQEGAGYNEQFF. The CDR3 DNA reads as TGCGCCAGCAGCCAAGAGGGAGCAGGGTACAATGAGCAGTTCTTC.

J is TRBJ2-7 and V is TRBV15, with D unresolved. V dropped 2 bases and J dropped 6 bases, with 11 bases sitting between them. This CDR3 region has 13 residues. From germline, CDR1 is LNHNV and CDR2 YYDKDF (reference sequence). DNA of the CDR3: TGTGCCACCAGCAGAAACAGTTGGCGCGAGCAGTACTTC. Protein: CATSRNSWREQYF. The full variable domain, in which reference TRBV15 and TRBJ2-7 provide the parts outside the CDR3, is DAMVIQNPRYQVTQFGKPVTLSCSQTLNHNVMYWYQQKSSQAPKLLFHYYDKDFNNEADTPDNFQSRRPNTSFCFLDIRSPGLGDTAMYLCATSRNSWREQYFGPGTRLTVT.

V is TRBV4-2 and J is TRBJ2-3; 13 bases map to TRBD2. CDR1 and CDR2 from the germline V gene are LGHNA and YNFKEQ. The CDR3 is made up of 18 amino acids. The V gene end was trimmed by 1 base and the J gene end by 2 bases; junction bases not matched to a gene: 6. As DNA, the CDR3 is TGTGCCAGCAGCCAAGGGGGGGGACTAGCGGGATACACAGATACGCAGTATTTT. Encoded protein: CASSQGGGLAGYTDTQYF.

This clonotype was detected a few times. This chain uses TRBV24-1 with TRBJ1-4; TRBD1 matches 7 bases. The germline V gene has CDR1 KGHDR and CDR2 SFDVKD. V gave up 2 bases and J gave up 8 bases; unmatched junction bases: 7. This CDR3 has 15 residues. CDR3 sequence reads: CATSDSRDSWEKLFF. The CDR3 coding sequence is TGTGCCACCAGTGATTCGAGGGACAGTTGGGAAAAACTGTTTTTT.

This clonotype was detected a few times. The chain uses TRBV6-6 and TRBJ2-1, with D possibly being TRBD1 or TRBD2 (5 bases each). The V end lost 5 bases, the J end lost 11 bases, and 7 bases lay between the germline ends. The CDR3 sequence is 10 residues long. The germline gives CDR1 MNHNY, CDR2 SVGAGI (reference sequence). Here the CDR3 DNA reads TGTGCCAGCAGTGGGGGTAAGCAGTTCTTC. Encoded protein: CASSGGKQFF.

The chain is built from TRBV6-6 and TRBJ2-5; D uncertain. The DNA end lines up better with TRBJ2-7; the J call may be wrong. The V gene's germline CDR1 is MNHNY and CDR2 SVGAGI (reference sequence). CDR3 length equals 12 residues. The CDR3 DNA is TGTGCCAGCAGTTCCCCCAGCCACGAGCAGTACTTC. Amino acid sequence: CASSSPSHEQYF.

This clonotype was found a few times. The chain is built from TRBV9 and TRBJ1-2; TRBD1 agrees at 7 bases. The CDR3 sequence is 14 residues long. V gave up 3 bases and J gave up 8 bases; unmatched junction bases: 10. Germline lookup yields CDR1 SGDLS and CDR2 YYNGEE. The CDR3 DNA reads TGTGCCAGCAGCGCGACGGAGTACAGGGGCGGCTACACCTTC. Protein product: CASSATEYRGGYTF.

This clonotype was seen ten or more times. V and J are TRBV7-2 and TRBJ1-5; perhaps TRBD1 as D (5 bases). The V and J ends lost 6 bases and 4 bases respectively, with 7 bases between them. CDR1 is SGHTA, CDR2 FQGNSA, per germline. The length of the CDR3 is 12 residues. The CDR3 sequence is CASSWGNQPQHF. DNA of the CDR3: TGTGCCAGCAGTTGGGGGAATCAGCCCCAGCATTTT. The whole variable domain, remainder taken from reference TRBV7-2 and TRBJ1-5, is GAGVSQSPSNKVTEKGKDVELRCDPISGHTALYWYRQSLGQGLEFLIYFQGNSAPDKSGLPSDRFSAERTGGSVSTLTIQRTQQEDSAVYLCASSWGNQPQHFGDGTRLSIL.

The chain joins TRBV10-2 to TRBJ2-5, with D uncertain. The CDR3 is 14 amino acids. V was shortened by 6 bases and J by 5 bases, with 16 bases between the two germline ends. CDR1 and CDR2 from the germline V gene are WSHSY and SAAADI. The CDR3 DNA reads TGCGCCAGCAGGGCGGTTCAGAAGACGGAGACCCAGTACTTC. This codes for CASRAVQKTETQYF.

The chain has TRBV20-1 and TRBJ2-5, with D maybe TRBD2 (6 bases). Germline V gene sequence: CDR1 DFQATT, CDR2 SNEGSKA (reference sequence). This CDR3 is built from 17 residues. V was cut by 1 base and J by 4 bases, with 22 bases left in between. The CDR3 DNA follows: TGCAGTGCTAGAGGGGGGTGGGGAGGAGCGGTTCCAGAGACCCAGTACTTC. This codes for CSARGGWGGAVPETQYF.

The chain joins TRBV24-1 to TRBJ1-6, with D maybe TRBD1 (5 bases). The CDR3 extends over 12 amino acids. The V and J ends lost 0 bases and 12 bases respectively, with 5 bases between them. Germline V gene data show CDR1 as KGHDR and CDR2 as SFDVKD. CDR3 sequence: CATSDLGGPLHF. CDR3 DNA sequence: TGTGCCACCAGTGATTTGGGGGGACCCCTCCACTTT.

The genes are TRBV6-1 and TRBJ2-7; 15 bases agree with TRBD2. The CDR3 consists of 17 residues. Germline assignment: CDR1 MNHNS and CDR2 SASEGT. V lost 6 bases, J lost 1 base, and 7 bases stayed unmatched. CDR3 sequence: CASRGLAGGRASYEQYF. CDR3 DNA sequence: TGTGCCAGCAGGGGACTAGCGGGAGGCCGTGCTTCCTACGAGCAGTACTTC.

There are a few counts of this clonotype. The chain has TRBV5-6 and TRBJ2-2, with D hard to call. Trimming cost V 3 bases and J 3 bases, with 6 bases left between them. This CDR3 spans 13 amino acids. Germline V gene sequence: CDR1 SGHDT, CDR2 YYEEEE. Here the CDR3 DNA reads TGTGCCAGCAGCTCCGGATACACCGGGGAGCTGTTTTTT. This encodes CASSSGYTGELFF.

The J gene is TRBJ2-5, the V gene TRBV27; D possibly corresponds to TRBD1 (5 bases). Trimming removed 5 bases from V and 3 bases from J, with 19 bases in between. This CDR3 is built from 16 residues. Germline V lookup: CDR1 MNHEY, CDR2 SMNVEV (reference sequence). The DNA of the CDR3 is TGTGCCAGCAGTCCCACCAGGGTTCAACTGGAAGAGACCCAGTACTTC. It codes for CASSPTRVQLEETQYF.